These T cell receptor beta chains were read from a single sample in a study of HIV-infected patients and healthy controls. One entry per CDR3 protein, called by TCRdb with MiXCR from the 5' RACE reads. The sample shows more than 15,000 distinct CDR3 sequences, 9.4% of them seen only once. The specimen was blood. These receptors all come from an adult in good health. The CDR3 runs from the conserved cysteine through the conserved F or W. A D gene is named only where the DNA matches it firmly. Clone size is not always given. Where it is, it says once, few, many or a class for expanded clones.

cdr3_aa	cdr3_nt	j_call	clone_size	cdr3_length	v_call	d_call
CARGWRGDRVTEAFF	TGTGCCAGAGGATGGAGAGGGGACAGGGTCACTGAAGCTTTCTTT	TRBJ1-1	-	15	TRBV2	TRBD1
CASSLGQINSPLHF	TGCGCCAGCAGCCTGGGACAGATTAATTCACCCCTCCACTTT	TRBJ1-6	-	14	TRBV5-1	TRBD1
CASSLSAGQAKNIQYF	TGTGCCAGCAGCTTATCGGCGGGCCAAGCCAAAAACATTCAGTACTTC	TRBJ2-4	many	16	TRBV7-8	-
CSAGGGAAGGTNSPLHF	TGCAGTGCTGGAGGGGGGGCGGCAGGTGGCACCAATTCACCCCTCCACTTT	TRBJ1-6	many	17	TRBV20-1	-
CASQSGGQETQYF	TGCGCCAGCCAATCGGGGGGCCAAGAGACCCAGTACTTC	TRBJ2-5	many	13	TRBV5-1	TRBD2
CAIGLERVGQYF	TGTGCCATCGGGTTAGAGAGGGTCGGGCAGTACTTC	TRBJ2-7	many	12	TRBV6-1	-
CASSYGGQAYEQYF	TGTGCCAGCAGTTACGGGGGGCAAGCCTACGAGCAGTACTTC	TRBJ2-7	many	14	TRBV6-2/TRBV6-3	-
CASRGDGTDTQYF	TGTGCCAGCAGGGGGGACGGCACAGATACGCAGTATTTT	TRBJ2-3	many	13	TRBV6-5	-
CASSFNRGPDTQYF	TGTGCCAGCAGCTTTAACAGGGGTCCAGATACGCAGTATTTT	TRBJ2-3	once	14	TRBV7-2	TRBD1
CASSPRTDFGYTF	TGTGCCAGCTCCCCCCGGACCGACTTTGGCTACACCTTC	TRBJ1-2	many	13	TRBV18	-
CASSGPDVYSGNTIYF	TGTGCCAGCAGTGGGCCGGACGTTTACTCTGGAAACACCATATATTTT	TRBJ1-3	many	16	TRBV12-3/TRBV12-4	-
CAISEATGGRTEAFF	TGTGCCATCAGTGAGGCGACAGGGGGAAGGACTGAAGCTTTCTTT	TRBJ1-1	medium-sized	15	TRBV10-3	TRBD1
CASSRVGEGEQFF	TGCGCCAGCAGCCGGGTAGGAGAGGGCGAGCAGTTCTTC	TRBJ2-1	-	13	TRBV4-1	-
CASSIRDSINQPQHF	TGTGCCAGTAGTATACGGGACTCCATAAATCAGCCCCAGCATTTT	TRBJ1-5	-	15	TRBV19	-
CSASGLGLGEQFF	TGCAGCGCGTCCGGTTTGGGACTGGGTGAGCAGTTCTTC	TRBJ2-1	few	13	TRBV29-1	-
CASSLTNQETQYF	TGTGCCAGCAGCCTCACGAATCAAGAGACCCAGTACTTC	TRBJ2-5	many	13	TRBV7-2	-